The T cell receptor (beta chain) described here comes from a study of siplizumab effects on memory and regulatory T cells. The study, taken as a whole, reports: Just a small share of alloreactive clones was traced back to unstimulated subsets. Roughly 80-97% of proliferating CD4+ or CD8+ clones defied assignment to a naive or memory phenotype. A major contribution to the alloresponse seemed to be made by naive T cells, which seemed more diverse than memory cells.

This clone was seen only once. Its antigen is unidentified. Per the germline V gene, CDR1 is LNHDA and CDR2 is SQIVND (reference sequence). The CDR3 extends over 13 amino acids. V was shortened by 2 bases and J by 1 base, with 6 bases between the two germline ends. Repertoires were generated with immunoSEQ multiplex PCR, while TCRdb's copy carries only in-frame clones and drops some. The sample contains roughly 75,000 clones, just over 90% of which appear only once. The chain links TRBV19 to TRBJ2-7; D is ambiguous. The TCR originated in a human donor in good health. The sequenced sample consisted of CD8+ T cells sorted from blood. The CDR3 DNA sequence: TGTGCCAGTAGTATATCCACTTCCTACGAGCAGTACTTC. Protein product: CASSISTSYEQYF.